This TCR beta chain was profiled in a study of cytomegalovirus exposure and HLA in healthy donors (dated by TCRdb to 2016 to 2017). General notes on the study: An earlier analysis of roughly 630 of the donors reported approximately 270 Gb of sequence data and more than 90 million unique TCR beta sequences from 190 million or so T cells. An early release covering more than 500 HLA-typed donors comprised around 300 gigabases of sequencing data and roughly 86 million unique TCR sequences. The genetic ancestry cluster associated with self-reported Caucasian donors included around four fifths of the 300 to 400 genotyped donors. The aim of the study was to test whether cataloging public T cell receptors could identify signatures of past pathogen exposure. The study used immunosequencing to profile the T cell repertoires of 600 to 850 subjects and linked those repertoires to cytomegalovirus serostatus. In addition to the first cohort of roughly 670 subjects, a separate validation cohort of 120 different subjects was used. To predict cytomegalovirus infection status, the study brought together high-throughput TCR immunosequencing, statistical association of individual TCRs with disease status, and machine learning. To study patterns of TCR occurrence, a later analysis re-analyzed previously published TCR beta repertoires from under 750 donors and added high-resolution HLA genotyping. Rather than using new phenotypic data, the later analysis identified candidate immune exposures from TCR beta sequences and from how often those sequences occurred across donors. To decide whether each TCR beta V gene segment behaved as functional or pseudogenic, an earlier analysis of some 600 of the donors relied on high-throughput TCR beta sequencing. Donor age, sex, ethnicity and CMV serostatus were collected together with the repertoire data. A later genetic analysis took genome-wide SNP genotypes for about three fifths of the 666 donors and used that subset as a discovery cohort. Every discovery cohort repertoire had been produced on one sequencing platform. HLA typing included class I and class II loci at four-digit resolution. Typing coverage differed by locus: A, B, C, DRB1 and DQB1 were typed in about 620-630 donors, DQA1 in around 500, DPA1 in 606, and DPB1 in 450 to 490. About 5 DR-DQ haplotypes were handled as single units for association and clustering, since linkage in the cohort was strong. Among about 400 genotyped donors of the cohort, an average of approximately 220,000 unique TCR beta nucleotide sequences was sequenced per donor, of which about 19% were non-productive. Overall study outcomes, separate from this receptor: In a later genetic analysis, a missense DCLRE1C variant was associated with V-gene and J-gene trimming of TCR beta chains, and the association was replicated in an independent cohort. The authors suggested that the approach could potentially be extended to other disease states and immunological phenotypes. The classifier was reported to diagnose cytomegalovirus status with high specificity and sensitivity in both the original cohort and the validation cohort. A later genetic analysis reported fewer N-insertions in productive TCRs among donors in an Asian-associated ancestry cluster than the roughly 650-donor mean. The sequencing pipeline was judged likely to have produced a cluster of highly shared sequence variants as a technical artifact. According to a later analysis, most CMV-associated TCR beta chains appeared to be HLA-restricted, and the HLA associations seemed to be driven largely by CMV exposure. A later analysis reported that several top co-occurrence clusters appeared linked to parvovirus B19, influenza, CMV and Epstein-Barr virus. In a later analysis, HLA-associated TCR beta chains were found to be more clonally expanded and to have lower generation probabilities than equally common non-associated chains. Over 15 rarely observed V segments, including chromosome 9 orphons, were excluded from the earlier analysis of about 610 of the donors because counts were too low. A few of the identified cytomegalovirus-associated TCR beta chains were confirmed in vitro to be specific for cytomegalovirus antigens. When HLA alleles, especially DR and DQ, strongly co-occurred, TCR associations were difficult to assign to individual alleles. At a false discovery rate of 0.05, a later analysis linked 16,000 or so TCR beta sequences to specific HLA alleles. A further reported finding was that TCR beta sequences accurately predicted the HLA-A and HLA-B alleles for most subjects in the first cohort. Linkage disequilibrium might explain the correlated functional status among segregating V segments, but an unknown experimental factor could not be ruled out. Sequencing depth was assumed to be roughly uniform across donors in the presence/absence analyses, though that assumption may not hold. According to a later analysis, TCR association rates differed among HLA loci, with DRB1 alleles showing the most associated TCRs and HLA-C alleles showing the fewest. Most TCR sequences were seen in very few donors, while some public TCRs were found in many individuals. The 87-base-pair reads could not distinguish some IMGT-functional V segments, including TRBV6-2 and TRBV6-3, so those segments were excluded. The study gave a list of 150 to 200 TCR beta chains associated with cytomegalovirus. CMV serostatus was the only immune exposure information available for the cohort. Because HLA typing was missing for some donors at each locus, association tests included only the typed subset. An earlier analysis of some 590 of the donors showed that most TCR beta V segments appeared in productive rearrangements either about 87% or about 30% of the time, which broadly matched IMGT annotations. The cohort was sequenced for TCR beta chains only, and without alpha or paired-chain data the features that could be detected were limited.

The germline V gene specifies SGHRS as CDR1 and YFSETQ as CDR2. The CDR3 holds 15 amino acids from the cysteine to the phenylalanine. Just CDR3 DNA is preserved here, 45 bases in frame from base 1. The trim is 5 bases for V and 0 bases for J, with a gap of 13 bases between the germline ends. The cohort comprised approximately 700 healthy bone marrow donors. All cohort members were sampled while nominally healthy, although unrecorded immune exposures were likely present. The donor was CMV seronegative and belonged to the group of more than 300 seronegative cohort members. Each donor provided a peripheral blood sample, and peripheral blood mononuclear cells were used for TCR beta sequencing. Genomic DNA was extracted from the blood cell samples with the Qiagen DNeasy Blood Extraction Kit. Library creation used the immunoSEQ multiplex PCR assay. The multiplex PCR relied on a mix of 60 forward primers for TCR Vbeta segments and 13 reverse primers for TCR Jbeta segments. Amplification of the CDR3 region of rearranged TCR beta genes was performed with a multiplex PCR assay on genomic DNA. Amplified TCR beta libraries were sequenced as 87-base-pair reads on the Illumina HiSeq System. The study's processing was this. A later analysis counted approximately 84 million unique TCR beta chains across the 650 to 800 repertoires, and 9.5 million to 11 million of these chains were shared by at least two donors. A nearest-neighbor algorithm error-corrected the raw reads and collapsed the reads into unique sequences, merging closely related sequences to remove PCR and sequencing errors. V, D and J gene segments were assigned by aligning CDR3 sequences to IMGT reference sequences. Each retained sequence needed at least a six-nucleotide match to both a V gene segment and a J gene segment. Rearrangements were classified as productive when the CDR3 lacked stop codons and remained in frame with V and J, and all other rearrangements were classified as non-productive. CDR3 was defined by IMGT convention, running from the second conserved V-encoded cysteine to the conserved J-encoded phenylalanine. In an earlier analysis of more than 550 of the donors, sequences lacking an unambiguous match to a single V gene segment were excluded. In an earlier analysis of roughly 500 of the donors, V segments were called functional above 56.7% productive rearrangements and were called segregating when the between-donor standard deviation exceeded 5%. A statistical classification framework was built for diagnosing cytomegalovirus status from the catalog of TCR beta chain sequences. In a later analysis, TCR nucleotide sequences were compared against IMGT/GENE-DB human TR gene sequences so that V and J genes could be assigned. A later analysis assigned CDR3 sequences and most-parsimonious VDJ recombination scenarios with the TCRdist pipeline. In a later analysis, each TCR beta chain was defined by its CDR3 amino acid sequence together with its V-gene family, and reads lacking a unique V-gene family were excluded. In a later analysis, some 600 highly shared, low-generation-probability nucleotide sequences were removed to address suspected cross-contamination and a sequencing artifact. In a later analysis, a clonal expansion index was calculated for each public chain from normalized within-repertoire ranks of inferred template counts. In a later analysis, generation probabilities were computed using a VDJ recombination model fitted to out-of-frame rearrangements, and the results were checked against IGoR. Hypergeometric tests were used in a later analysis to score TCR-TCR, TCR-HLA and TCR-CMV co-occurrence, with a repertoire-size bias correction applied to the TCR pairs. A later analysis estimated false discovery rates by permuting HLA or CMV assignments 20 times. A later analysis grouped co-occurring TCRs with DBSCAN, adding TCRdist sequence similarity when clustering within HLA-allele-positive subsets. Co-occurrence clustering excluded repertoires with fewer than 30,000 or more than 120,000 public chains, plus five with anomalous nucleotide sharing. The table comes from immuneACCESS by way of TCRdb, which keeps in-frame sequences with V and J called. Part of the clones is missing from these tables; in studies checked, under half for an unresolved V gene and the rest for unknown reasons. V, J and clone size are those of that table, while D and trimming were read from the DNA. In this sample the table shows over 130,000 clones, over 75% of which occur a single time. Around 2.5% of the sample comes from the top ten.

To note about this clone: The antigen this receptor binds is unknown. No much larger clone is present one base from it, and per-base qualities are unavailable.

Source material: PBMCs. This sequence originates from a man in his fifties in good health and CMV-seronegative. The rearrangement joined TRBV5-1 to TRBJ2-3, and perhaps TRBD1 as D gene, on 5 matching bases. CDR3 reads: CASRRDSSSTDTQYF. At the DNA level, the sequence is TGCGCCAGCAGACGTGACAGCTCTAGCACAGATACGCAGTATTTT.